One TCR beta chain is described in this entry. These data originate in a study of blood T cell repertoires in COVID-19. Study-level information: Donors in the United States, Italy and Spain gave samples during acute or convalescent COVID-19. PBMCs, B-cell-depleted T cells, or T cells provided the cDNA or gDNA that made up the material.

Ages ranged from about 18 to 90 years, with residence in around 24 US areas. Germline V gene sequence: CDR1 MNHEY, CDR2 SVGAGI. This CDR3 is 14 amino acids long. V trimming: 7 bases; J trimming: 6 bases; junction bases outside the gene matches: 9. Using immunoSEQ multiplex PCR, the repertoire was profiled, and TCRdb retains in-frame clones only, with some absent. The repertoire holds about 220,000 clones, with about 80% as singletons. Source material: PBMCs or T cells enriched from blood (not recorded which). This sequence was found in a woman aged 40 to 50 with acute COVID-19. The chain combines TRBV6-5 with TRBJ2-7; TRBD1 agrees at 10 bases. In DNA form, the CDR3 reads TGTGCCAGCAACCGAGAGGGGACAGGGGCCGAGCAGTACTTC. As protein: CASNREGTGAEQYF.